These T cell receptor beta chains were read from a single sample in a study of T cell responses to AZD1222 COVID-19 vaccine. Repertoires were generated with immunoSEQ multiplex PCR, while TCRdb's copy carries only in-frame clones and drops some. The sample holds approximately 170,000 clones, just over 85% seen once. The source was peripheral blood, collected 28 days after the second AZD1222 dose. The origin of the receptors is an adult who received the AZD1222 COVID-19 vaccine. CDR3s include the opening cysteine and the closing phenylalanine or tryptophan. A D gene is named only where the DNA matches it firmly. Clone size is given for some rows only: seen once, a few or many times, or a class if the clone is expanded.

J | D | length | size | V | DNA | CDR3
TRBJ2-1 | TRBD2 | 15 | few | TRBV11-2 | TGTGCCAGCAGCTTAGGGCTAGCGGGGCACAATGAGCAGTTCTTC | CASSLGLAGHNEQFF
TRBJ2-1 | - | 13 | few | TRBV10-2 | TGCGCCAGCCAGAAAGGGGGTTACAATGAGCAGTTCTTC | CASQKGGYNEQFF
TRBJ2-7 | - | 13 | - | TRBV5-1 | TGCGCCAGCAGCTTGGGACAGGTATCCGAGCAGTACTTC | CASSLGQVSEQYF
TRBJ2-7 | - | 15 | - | TRBV29-1 | TGCAGCGTTGAAGATCAGGCAGCCCGCAGCGGCGAGCAGTACTTC | CSVEDQAARSGEQYF
TRBJ1-2 | - | 14 | - | TRBV28 | TGTGCCAGCAGTTTAGAAGGCAGACTCTATGGCTACACCTTC | CASSLEGRLYGYTF
TRBJ2-3 | - | 14 | - | TRBV4-2 | TGTGCCAGCAGCCAAGCTAAACTATCAGATACGCAGTATTTT | CASSQAKLSDTQYF
TRBJ2-2 | - | 15 | - | TRBV6-5 | TGTGCCAGCAGTTACTCGAGAGGGCAAATCGGGGAGCTGTTTTTT | CASSYSRGQIGELFF
TRBJ1-2 | TRBD1 | 14 | - | TRBV19 | TGTGCCAGTAGACTGGGACAGGCCTATCTTGGCTACACCTTC | CASRLGQAYLGYTF
TRBJ1-1 | TRBD1 | 18 | - | TRBV2 | TGTGCCAGCACCGATACAGGGGGCGCGGGGGTGCAGGGAACTGAAGCTTTCTTT | CASTDTGGAGVQGTEAFF
TRBJ1-1 | TRBD1 | 16 | - | TRBV7-9 | TGTGCCAGCAGCTTCCTACCGACAGGGGAGAACACTGAAGCTTTCTTT | CASSFLPTGENTEAFF